This note documents a single T cell receptor (beta chain) sequence. Assay used: immunoSEQ multiplex PCR; TCRdb lists only in-frame clones, some missing. The sample has approximately 110,000 clones, around 83% seen once. The record originates from a study of blood T cell repertoires in COVID-19. CDR1 GTSNPN and CDR2 SVGIG come from the germline V gene (reference sequence). The CDR3 has 16 amino acids. Trimming took 3 bases from V and 10 from J, leaving 25 bases between them. This receptor was identified in a woman aged 60-75 years with COVID-19, enrolled during active disease. The rearrangement uses TRBV30 and TRBJ2-1; D is perhaps TRBD2 (6 bases). Input material: peripheral blood. The CDR3 bases are TGTGCCTGGAGGGTAAACCTCAGGGTAGCCCGGGGGGAGCAGTTCTTC. This codes for CAWRVNLRVARGEQFF.